This TCR beta chain was found in a study of T-cell reconstitution after alpha-beta-depleted transplantation in children. Study-wide results and limits: Some patients' high day-60 TCRbeta diversity was attributed to recipient cells surviving conditioning. Several hundred expanded graft clones reportedly gave rise to the alpha-beta T cells present about two months after transplant. When one year had passed after transplant, most T-cell counts and diversity came from newly produced T cells.

This clonotype turned up a few times. Its antigen is not known. Unique molecular identifiers tagged the TCRbeta library. Via MiXCR, TCRdb re-called the PCR reads, giving one row per CDR3 protein. This sample has 500,000 to 650,000 distinct CDR3 sequences, with 10% to 15% found just once. With 7 bases clipped from V and 0 bases from J, the junction kept 8 bases outside the gene matches. Per the germline V gene, CDR1 is ENHRY and CDR2 is SYGVKD. The length of the CDR3 is 16 residues. The material was PBMCs, mostly from graft donor cells, obtained 360 days after TCRalphabeta/CD19-depleted stem cell transplant. This TCR was sampled from a male patient younger than 18 who had a stem cell transplant for acute myeloid leukemia, so the T cells may come from the graft donor. J is TRBJ1-1 and V is TRBV10-3, with 10 bases identical to TRBD1. In DNA form, the CDR3 reads TGTGCCATCACCACGGACAGGGGGGTAATGAACACTGAAGCTTTCTTT. Translating it yields CAITTDRGVMNTEAFF.